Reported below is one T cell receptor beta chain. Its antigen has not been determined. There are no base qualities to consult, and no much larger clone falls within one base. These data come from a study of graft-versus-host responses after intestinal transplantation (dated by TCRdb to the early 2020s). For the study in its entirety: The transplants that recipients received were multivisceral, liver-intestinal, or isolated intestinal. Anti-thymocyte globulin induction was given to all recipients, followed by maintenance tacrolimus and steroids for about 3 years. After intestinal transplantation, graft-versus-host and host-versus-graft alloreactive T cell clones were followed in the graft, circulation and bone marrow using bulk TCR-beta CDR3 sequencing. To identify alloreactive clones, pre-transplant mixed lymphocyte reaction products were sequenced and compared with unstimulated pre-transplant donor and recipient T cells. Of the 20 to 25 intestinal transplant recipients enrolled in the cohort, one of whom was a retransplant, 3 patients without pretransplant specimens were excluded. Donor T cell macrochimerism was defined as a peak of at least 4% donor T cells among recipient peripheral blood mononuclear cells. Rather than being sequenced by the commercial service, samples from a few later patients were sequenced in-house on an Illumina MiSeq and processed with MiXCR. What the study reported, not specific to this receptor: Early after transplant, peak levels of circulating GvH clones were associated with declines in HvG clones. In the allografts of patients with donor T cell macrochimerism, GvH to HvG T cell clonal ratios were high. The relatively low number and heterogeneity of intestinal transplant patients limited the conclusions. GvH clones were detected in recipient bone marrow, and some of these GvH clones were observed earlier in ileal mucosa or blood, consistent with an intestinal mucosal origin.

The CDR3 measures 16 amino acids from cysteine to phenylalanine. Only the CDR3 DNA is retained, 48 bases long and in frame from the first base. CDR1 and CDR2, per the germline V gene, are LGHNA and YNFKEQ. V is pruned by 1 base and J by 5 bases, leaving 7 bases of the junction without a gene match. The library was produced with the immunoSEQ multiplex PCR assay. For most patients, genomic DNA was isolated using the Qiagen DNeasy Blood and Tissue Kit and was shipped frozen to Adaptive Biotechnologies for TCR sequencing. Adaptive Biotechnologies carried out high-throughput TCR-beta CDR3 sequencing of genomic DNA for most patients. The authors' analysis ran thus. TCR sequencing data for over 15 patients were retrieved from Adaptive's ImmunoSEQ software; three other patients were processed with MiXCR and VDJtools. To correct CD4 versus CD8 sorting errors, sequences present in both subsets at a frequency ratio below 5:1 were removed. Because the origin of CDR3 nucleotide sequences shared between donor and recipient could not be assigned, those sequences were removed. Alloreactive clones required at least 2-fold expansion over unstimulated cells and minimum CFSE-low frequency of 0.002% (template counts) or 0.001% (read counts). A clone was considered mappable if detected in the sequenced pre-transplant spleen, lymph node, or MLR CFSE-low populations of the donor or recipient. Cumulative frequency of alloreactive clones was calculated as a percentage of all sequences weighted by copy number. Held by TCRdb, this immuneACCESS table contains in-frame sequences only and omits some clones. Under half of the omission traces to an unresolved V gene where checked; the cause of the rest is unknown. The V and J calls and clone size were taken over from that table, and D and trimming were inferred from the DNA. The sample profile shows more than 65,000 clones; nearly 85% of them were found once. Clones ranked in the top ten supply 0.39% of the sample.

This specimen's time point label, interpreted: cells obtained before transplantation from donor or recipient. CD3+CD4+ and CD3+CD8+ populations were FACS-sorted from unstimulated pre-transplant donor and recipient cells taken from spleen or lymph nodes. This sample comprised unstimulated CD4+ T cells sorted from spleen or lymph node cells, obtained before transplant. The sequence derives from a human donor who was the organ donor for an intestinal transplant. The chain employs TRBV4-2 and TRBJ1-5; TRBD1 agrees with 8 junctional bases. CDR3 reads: CASSQAGQGEDQPQHF. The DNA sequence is TGTGCCAGCAGCCAAGCCGGACAGGGTGAGGATCAGCCCCAGCATTTT.